This passage covers 8 T cell receptor beta chains from one sample sequenced in a study of early T cells in non-severe SARS-CoV-2 infection. Using its own MiXCR run on the 5' RACE reads, TCRdb lists one record per CDR3 protein. This table has tens of thousands of distinct CDR3 sequences, 13% appearing once. Sequencing used whole blood. The source of these receptors is an adult who was a healthcare worker with PCR-confirmed SARS-CoV-2 infection or an uninfected control (not recorded which).

This clonotype showed up many times. This sequence joins TRBV5-1 and TRBJ1-6; the match to TRBD1 covers 7 bases. Per the germline V gene, CDR1 is SGHRS and CDR2 is YFSETQ. The CDR3 runs 16 residues. The V and J ends lost 0 bases and 7 bases, in that order; junction bases with no gene match: 7. The CDR3 reads CASSLDRGMVNSPLHF. CDR3 DNA: TGCGCCAGCAGCTTGGACAGGGGAATGGTGAATTCACCCCTCCACTTT.

This chain joins TRBV6-2 or TRBV6-3 and TRBJ2-7, with D possibly being TRBD1 or TRBD2 (5 bases each). Trimming stripped 6 bases from V and 6 bases from J, with 18 bases between. Germline CDR1 reads MNHEY; CDR2 reads SVGEGT. This CDR3 spans 14 amino acids. The CDR3 reads CASRSGTDLGEQYF. Written as DNA, the CDR3 is TGTGCCAGCAGATCGGGGACGGATTTGGGCGAGCAGTACTTC.

V is TRBV7-9 and J is TRBJ1-1; D is unresolved. Trimming removed 5 bases at V and 1 base at J, with 8 bases between. The CDR3 contains 13 residues. Germline V gene data show CDR1 as SEHNR and CDR2 as FQNEAQ (reference sequence). CDR3 residues: CASSPFQNTEAFF. The DNA of the CDR3 is TGTGCCAGCAGCCCCTTTCAGAACACTGAAGCTTTCTTT. The full variable domain, completed using reference TRBV7-9 and TRBJ1-1, is DTGVSQNPRHKITKRGQNVTFRCDPISEHNRLYWYRQTLGQGPEFLTYFQNEAQLEKSRLLSDRFSAERPKGSFSTLEIQRTEQGDSAMYLCASSPFQNTEAFFGQGTRLTVV.

This clonotype was recorded once. V and J are TRBV6-2 or TRBV6-3 and TRBJ1-5; D gene ambiguous. V was trimmed by 7 bases and J by 9 bases, leaving 13 bases between them. The CDR3 runs to 12 residues. In germline, CDR1 is MNHEY, CDR2 SVGEGT. The CDR3: CASTDPRGPQHF. CDR3 nucleotides: TGTGCCAGCACCGATCCTCGAGGGCCCCAGCATTTT.

The table lists this clonotype with a few counts. The gene calls are TRBV2 and TRBJ2-5; no definite D call. Germline CDR1 SNHLY, CDR2 FYNNEI. V was cut by 7 bases and J by 2 bases, with 5 bases left in between. This CDR3 comprises 11 residues. The CDR3 coding sequence is TGTGCCAGCATTAGTCAAGAGACCCAGTACTTC. Amino acids: CASISQETQYF. Complete variable domain (other parts from reference TRBV2 and TRBJ2-5): EPEVTQTPSHQVTQMGQEVILRCVPISNHLYFYWYRQILGQKVEFLVSFYNNEISEKSEIFDDQFSVERPDGSNFTLKIRSTKLEDSAMYFCASISQETQYFGPGTRLLVL.

This clonotype was seen repeatedly, ten times or more. The chain is built from TRBV7-2 and TRBJ2-3; D may correspond to TRBD1 or TRBD2 (6 bases each). V was trimmed by 2 bases and J by 4 bases, leaving 7 bases between them. The CDR3 has 13 amino acids. Germline assignment: CDR1 SGHTA and CDR2 FQGNSA. The CDR3 sequence: CASSLRGADTQYF. Here the CDR3 DNA reads TGTGCCAGCAGCTTAAGGGGGGCAGATACGCAGTATTTT.

This rearrangement joins TRBV9 to TRBJ2-3, with a possible D match to TRBD2 (6 bases). CDR1 is SGDLS, CDR2 YYNGEE, per germline. Trimming stripped 1 base from V and 2 bases from J, with 11 bases between. The CDR3 contains 15 residues. The CDR3 reads CASSVNRGSTDTQYF. The CDR3 bases are TGTGCCAGCAGCGTAAACCGGGGGTCCACAGATACGCAGTATTTT.

This clonotype was counted between two and nine times. The chain carries TRBV9 and TRBJ1-3; D is possibly TRBD1 (5 bases). Germline CDR1 is SGDLS and CDR2 is YYNGEE. V lost 5 bases, J lost 0 bases, and 6 bases lay in between. The CDR3 extends over 13 amino acids. CDR3 protein: CASRGHSGNTIYF. CDR3 DNA: TGTGCCAGCAGAGGACACTCTGGAAACACCATATATTTT.